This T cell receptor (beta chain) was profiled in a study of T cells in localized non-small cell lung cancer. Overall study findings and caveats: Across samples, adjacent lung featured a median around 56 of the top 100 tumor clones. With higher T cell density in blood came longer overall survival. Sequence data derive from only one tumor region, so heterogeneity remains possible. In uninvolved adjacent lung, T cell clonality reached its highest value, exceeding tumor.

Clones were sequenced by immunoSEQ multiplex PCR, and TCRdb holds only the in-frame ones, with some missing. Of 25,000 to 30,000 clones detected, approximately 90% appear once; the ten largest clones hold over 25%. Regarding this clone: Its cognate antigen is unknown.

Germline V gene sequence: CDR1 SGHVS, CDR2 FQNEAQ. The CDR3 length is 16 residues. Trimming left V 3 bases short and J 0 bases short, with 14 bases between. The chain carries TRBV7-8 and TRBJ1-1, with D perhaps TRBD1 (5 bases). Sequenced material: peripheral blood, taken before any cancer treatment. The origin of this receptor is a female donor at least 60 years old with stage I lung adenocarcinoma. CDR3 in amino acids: CASSLGPYVMNTEAFF. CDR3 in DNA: TGTGCCAGCAGCTTGGGACCGTACGTCATGAACACTGAAGCTTTCTTT.